Listed here is a single T cell receptor (beta chain). The data were obtained in a study of T cell changes during pregnancy in multiple sclerosis. Measured with immunoSEQ multiplex PCR; TCRdb has only the in-frame clones, and not every one. The repertoire includes some 28,000 clones, approximately 94% of them detected once, and 0.43% sits in the top ten. V lost 0 bases and J lost 6, with 8 bases in between. This CDR3 region has 13 residues. Germline-derived CDR1 and CDR2 are MGHDK and SYGVNS. The V and J genes are TRBV25-1 and TRBJ1-1; D is uncertain. The sample here was CD4+ T cells from peripheral blood mononuclear cells, taken after pregnancy. This receptor was identified in a female donor with multiple sclerosis, enrolled in a pregnancy study. This chain's CDR3 is CASSEYRNAEAFF. CDR3 DNA: TGTGCCAGCAGTGAATATAGAAATGCTGAAGCTTTCTTT.